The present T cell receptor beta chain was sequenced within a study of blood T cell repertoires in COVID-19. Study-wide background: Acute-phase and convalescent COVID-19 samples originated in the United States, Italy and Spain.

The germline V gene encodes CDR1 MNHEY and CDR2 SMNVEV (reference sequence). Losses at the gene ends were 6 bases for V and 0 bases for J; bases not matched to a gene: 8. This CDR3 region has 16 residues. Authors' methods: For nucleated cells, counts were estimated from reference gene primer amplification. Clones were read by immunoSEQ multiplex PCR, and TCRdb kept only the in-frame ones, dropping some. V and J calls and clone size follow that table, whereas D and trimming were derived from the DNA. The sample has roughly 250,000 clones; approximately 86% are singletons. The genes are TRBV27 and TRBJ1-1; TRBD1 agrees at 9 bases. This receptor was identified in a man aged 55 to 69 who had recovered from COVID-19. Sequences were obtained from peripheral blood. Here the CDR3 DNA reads TGTGCCAGCAGCATTAGGGGGACAGGGCTGAACACTGAAGCTTTCTTT. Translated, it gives CASSIRGTGLNTEAFF.